Presented here are 8 T cell receptor beta chains from one specimen sequenced in a study of T cells in Graves' hyperthyroidism and ophthalmopathy (dated by TCRdb to the late 2010s). Library preparation employed multiplex PCR. The data were produced on an Illumina HiSeq 2000. The TCR beta CDR3 regions were amplified from RNA transcripts. The first round of RT-PCR for the TCR CDR3 was performed with the HTBI primer set and the Qiagen OneStep RT-PCR kit. The raw public reads went through TCRdb reprocessing: fastp at Q25, MiXCR clone calling, in-frame beta chains kept. For every CDR3 protein sequence, its rows merge into one entry that carries the most common genes and DNA. The sample table shows some 690,000 distinct CDR3 sequences, and roughly 17% are seen once. The top ten hold 15% of the sample. Sequenced: blood. These receptors came from a man aged 50-60 years with Graves' hyperthyroidism.

This clonotype has at least ten counts. This chain links TRBV12-3 or TRBV12-4 with TRBJ2-1; D is undetermined. V lost 5 bases to trimming and J lost 0 bases, with 17 bases between them. CDR3 length: 17 residues. CDR3: CASSQMGGSNSYNEQFF. The DNA for the CDR3 is TGTGCCAGCAGTCAAATGGGTGGGTCGAACTCCTACAATGAGCAGTTCTTC.

In its sample, this clonotype was seen many times. The chain couples TRBV24-1 to TRBJ2-3; either TRBD1 or TRBD2 may fit D (5 bases each). Per the germline V gene, CDR1 is KGHDR and CDR2 is SFDVKD. This CDR3 is built from 16 residues. The V and J ends lost 3 bases and 7 bases respectively, with 19 bases between them. The CDR3 protein is CATSDNFGAPYNTQYF. The CDR3 region has the DNA TGTGCCACCAGTGATAATTTCGGGGCCCCTTATAATACGCAGTATTTT.

There are many counts of this clonotype. The genes are TRBV7-9 and TRBJ1-1; 9 bases are a match to TRBD1. Germline-derived CDR1 and CDR2 are SEHNR and FQNEAQ (reference sequence). V dropped 5 bases and J dropped 5; count of bases not matched to a gene: 12. The CDR3 is made up of 16 amino acids. CDR3 nucleotide sequence: TGTGCCAGCAGCCGTGCCGGTGGGACAGGGTTTACTGAAGCTTTCTTT. Translation: CASSRAGGTGFTEAFF.

This sequence joins TRBV28 and TRBJ2-5, with 8 bases fitting TRBD2. CDR1 and CDR2 (germline): MDHEN, SYDVKM. The CDR3 runs 17 residues. The V segment lost 5 bases and the J segment 5 bases; nucleotides outside the gene matches: 16. This chain's CDR3 is CASSPLLAETKGETQYF. The DNA for the CDR3 is TGTGCCAGCAGTCCACTACTAGCGGAGACTAAGGGGGAGACCCAGTACTTC.

This clonotype was picked up many times. The chain carries TRBV7-4 and TRBJ2-7, with TRBD2 identical over 8 bases. The length of the CDR3 is 13 residues. V was pared by 2 bases and J by 3 bases, with 0 bases of the junction left unmatched. Germline assignment: CDR1 SGHVT and CDR2 SQSDAQ. CDR3 in DNA: TGTGCCAGCAGCTTAACTAGCGGCTACGAGCAGTACTTC. Protein sequence: CASSLTSGYEQYF.

This clonotype was detected many times. This chain links TRBV20-1 with TRBJ2-2; D not resolved. The V gene lost 0 bases and the J gene lost 5 bases, with 10 bases spanning the gap. This CDR3 has 14 residues. Germline CDR1 is DFQATT and CDR2 is SNEGSKA (reference sequence). CDR3 sequence: CSARDLEGTGELFF. The CDR3 DNA reads TGCAGTGCTAGAGATCTCGAAGGGACCGGGGAGCTGTTTTTT.

The chain employs TRBV20-1 and TRBJ2-7; 13 nucleotides match TRBD2. The germline CDR1 and CDR2 sequences are DFQATT and SNEGSKA (reference sequence). The CDR3 covers 13 residues. The trim removed 8 bases at V and 7 bases at J, leaving 8 bases unmatched. The CDR3: CSPGLAGADEQYF. For the CDR3, the DNA is TGCAGTCCAGGACTAGCGGGAGCAGATGAGCAGTACTTC.

This clonotype is a singleton in its sample. This sequence joins TRBV9 and TRBJ1-4, with TRBD1 matching over 7 bases. The CDR3 contains 16 residues. Germline loops: CDR1 SGDLS, CDR2 YYNGEE. Unmatched junction bases numbered 6, after V lost 3 bases and J lost 1 base. Written as DNA, the CDR3 is TGTGCCAGCAGCGGAAGACAGGGCGTAACTAATGAAAAACTGTTTTTT. It codes for CASSGRQGVTNEKLFF.